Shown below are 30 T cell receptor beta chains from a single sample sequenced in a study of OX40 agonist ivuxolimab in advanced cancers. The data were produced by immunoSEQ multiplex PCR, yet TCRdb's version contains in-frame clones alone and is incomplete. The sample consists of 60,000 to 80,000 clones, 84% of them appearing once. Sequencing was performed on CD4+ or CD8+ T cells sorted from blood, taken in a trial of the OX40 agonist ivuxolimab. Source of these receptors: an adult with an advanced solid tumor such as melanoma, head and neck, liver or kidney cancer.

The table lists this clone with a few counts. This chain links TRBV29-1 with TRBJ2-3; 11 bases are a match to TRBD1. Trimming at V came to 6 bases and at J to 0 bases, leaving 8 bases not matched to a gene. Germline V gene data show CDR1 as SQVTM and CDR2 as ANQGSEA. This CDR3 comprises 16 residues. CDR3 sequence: CSVNGGQGVSTDTQYF. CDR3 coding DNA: TGCAGCGTCAATGGGGGACAGGGGGTTAGCACAGATACGCAGTATTTT.

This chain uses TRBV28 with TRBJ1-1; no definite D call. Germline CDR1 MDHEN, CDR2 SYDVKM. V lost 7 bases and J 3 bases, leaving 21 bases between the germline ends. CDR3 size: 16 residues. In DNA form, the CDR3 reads TGTGCCAGCATCTTCGGAGCCTACGATGTAGACACTGAAGCTTTCTTT. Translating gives CASIFGAYDVDTEAFF.

This chain's CDR3 is CASSLSGSTDTQYF. CDR3 nucleotides: TGTGCCAGCAGCTTATCCGGGAGCACAGATACGCAGTATTTT. This sequence joins TRBV7-2 and TRBJ2-3; D not resolved. The germline V and J ends were trimmed by 2 bases and 0 bases, with 6 bases remaining between them. The CDR3 runs 14 residues. From germline, CDR1 is SGHTA and CDR2 FQGNSA.

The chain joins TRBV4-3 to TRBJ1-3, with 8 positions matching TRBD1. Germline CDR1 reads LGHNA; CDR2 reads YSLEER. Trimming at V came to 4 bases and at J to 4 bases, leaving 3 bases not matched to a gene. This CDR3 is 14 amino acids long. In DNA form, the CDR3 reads TGCGCCAGCAGCCTGACAGGGGCCGGAAACACCATATATTTT. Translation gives CASSLTGAGNTIYF.

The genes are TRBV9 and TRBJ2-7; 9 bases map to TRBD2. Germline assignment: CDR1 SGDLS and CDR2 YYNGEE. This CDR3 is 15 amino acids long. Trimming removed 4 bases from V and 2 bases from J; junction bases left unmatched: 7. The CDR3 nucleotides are TGTGCCAGCAGCCCGGGAAGCGGGAGGCCCTACGAGCAGTACTTC. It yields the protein CASSPGSGRPYEQYF.

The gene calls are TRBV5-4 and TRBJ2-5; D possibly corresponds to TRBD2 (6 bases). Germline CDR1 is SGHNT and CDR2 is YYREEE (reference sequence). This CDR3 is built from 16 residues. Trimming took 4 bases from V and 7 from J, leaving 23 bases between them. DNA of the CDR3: TGTGCCAGCAGCCGCAGGGACTCCGGGAGCGGTTCGACCCAGTACTTC. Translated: CASSRRDSGSGSTQYF.

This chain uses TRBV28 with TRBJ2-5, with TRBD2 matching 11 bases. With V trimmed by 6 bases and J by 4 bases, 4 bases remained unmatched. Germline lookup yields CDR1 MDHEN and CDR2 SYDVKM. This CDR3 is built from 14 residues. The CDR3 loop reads CASRLAGGGETQYF. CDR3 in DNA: TGTGCCAGCAGGTTAGCGGGAGGGGGAGAGACCCAGTACTTC.

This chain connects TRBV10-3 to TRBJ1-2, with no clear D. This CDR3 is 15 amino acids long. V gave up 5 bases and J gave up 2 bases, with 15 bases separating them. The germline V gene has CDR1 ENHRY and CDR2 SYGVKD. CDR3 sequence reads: CAISPGNRGNYGYTF. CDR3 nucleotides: TGTGCCATCAGTCCCGGGAACAGAGGGAACTATGGCTACACCTTC.

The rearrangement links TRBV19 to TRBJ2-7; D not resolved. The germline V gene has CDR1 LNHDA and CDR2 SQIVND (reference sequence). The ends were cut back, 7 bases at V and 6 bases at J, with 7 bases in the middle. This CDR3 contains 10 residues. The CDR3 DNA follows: TGTGCCAGTAACTGGGTCGAGCAGTACTTC. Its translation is CASNWVEQYF.

CDR3 residues: CASSIQTRDSYSNQPQHF. CDR3 coding DNA: TGTGCCAGTAGTATCCAGACGAGGGACTCGTATAGCAATCAGCCCCAGCATTTT. This sequence joins TRBV19 and TRBJ1-5; maybe TRBD1 (5 bases). CDR1 is LNHDA, CDR2 SQIVND, per germline (reference sequence). V shed 3 bases and J shed 0 bases, with 18 bases lying between them. This CDR3 has 18 amino acids.

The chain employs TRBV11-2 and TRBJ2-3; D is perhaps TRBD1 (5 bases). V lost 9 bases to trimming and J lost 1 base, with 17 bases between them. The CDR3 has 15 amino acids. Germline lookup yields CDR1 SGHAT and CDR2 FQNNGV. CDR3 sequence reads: CASTNRIGGTDTQYF. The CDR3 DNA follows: TGTGCCAGTACGAACAGGATCGGAGGCACAGATACGCAGTATTTT.

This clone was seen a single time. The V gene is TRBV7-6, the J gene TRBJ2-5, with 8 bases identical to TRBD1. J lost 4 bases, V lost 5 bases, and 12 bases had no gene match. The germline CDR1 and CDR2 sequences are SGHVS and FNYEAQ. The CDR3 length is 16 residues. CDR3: CASSLMNGQGGETQYF. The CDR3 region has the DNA TGTGCCAGCAGCCTAATGAACGGACAGGGCGGAGAGACCCAGTACTTC.

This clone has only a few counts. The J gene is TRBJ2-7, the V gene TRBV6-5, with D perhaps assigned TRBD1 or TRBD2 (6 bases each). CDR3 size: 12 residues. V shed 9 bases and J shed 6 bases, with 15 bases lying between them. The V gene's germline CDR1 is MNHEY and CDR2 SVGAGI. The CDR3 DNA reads TGTGCCAGTAAGGACGGGGGCTCCGAGCAGTACTTC. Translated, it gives CASKDGGSEQYF.

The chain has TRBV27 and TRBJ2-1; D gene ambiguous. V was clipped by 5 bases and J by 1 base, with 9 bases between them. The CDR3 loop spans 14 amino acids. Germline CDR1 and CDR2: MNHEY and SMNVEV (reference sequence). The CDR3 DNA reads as TGTGCCAGCAGTCTGGAATGGTCCTACAATGAGCAGTTCTTC. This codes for CASSLEWSYNEQFF.

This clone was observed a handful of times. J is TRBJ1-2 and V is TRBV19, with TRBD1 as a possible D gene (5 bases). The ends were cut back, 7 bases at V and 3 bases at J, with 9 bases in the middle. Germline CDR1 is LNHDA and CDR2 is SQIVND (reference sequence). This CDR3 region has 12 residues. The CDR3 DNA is TGTGCCAGTACCCAAGGGGACTATGGCTACACCTTC. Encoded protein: CASTQGDYGYTF.

CDR3 nucleotides: TGCGCCAGCAGCCAGGGATACTCAGATACGCAGTATTTT. Amino acid sequence: CASSQGYSDTQYF. The rearrangement uses TRBV4-3 and TRBJ2-3; D not resolved. Germline CDR1 reads LGHNA; CDR2 reads YSLEER. V was cut by 3 bases and J by 4 bases, with 8 bases left in between. The CDR3 is 13 residues long.

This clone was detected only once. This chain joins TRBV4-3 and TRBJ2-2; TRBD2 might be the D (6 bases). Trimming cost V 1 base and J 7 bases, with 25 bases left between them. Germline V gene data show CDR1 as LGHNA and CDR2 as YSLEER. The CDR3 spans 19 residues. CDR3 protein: CASSQVYGGTHSQDGELFF. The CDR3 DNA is TGCGCCAGCAGCCAAGTTTACGGAGGGACTCATTCCCAGGACGGGGAGCTGTTTTTT.

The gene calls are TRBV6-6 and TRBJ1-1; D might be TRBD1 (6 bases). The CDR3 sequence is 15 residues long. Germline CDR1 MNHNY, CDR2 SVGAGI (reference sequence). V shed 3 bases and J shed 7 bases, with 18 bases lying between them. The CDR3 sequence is CASSYSSGGADEAFF. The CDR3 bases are TGTGCCAGCAGTTATTCTTCCGGGGGGGCGGATGAAGCTTTCTTT.

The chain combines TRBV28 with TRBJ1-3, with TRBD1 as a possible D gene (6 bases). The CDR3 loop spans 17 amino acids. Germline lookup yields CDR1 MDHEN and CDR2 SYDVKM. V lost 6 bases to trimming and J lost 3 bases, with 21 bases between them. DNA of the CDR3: TGTGCCAGCAGCAAATTTACGCAGGGGAAGGGTGGAAACACCATATATTTT. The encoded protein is CASSKFTQGKGGNTIYF.

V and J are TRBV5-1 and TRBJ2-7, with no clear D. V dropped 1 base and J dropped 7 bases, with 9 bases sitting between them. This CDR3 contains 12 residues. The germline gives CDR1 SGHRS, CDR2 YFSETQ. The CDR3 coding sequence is TGCGCCAGCAGCTTGAGGCCCTCGGAGCAGTACTTC. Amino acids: CASSLRPSEQYF.

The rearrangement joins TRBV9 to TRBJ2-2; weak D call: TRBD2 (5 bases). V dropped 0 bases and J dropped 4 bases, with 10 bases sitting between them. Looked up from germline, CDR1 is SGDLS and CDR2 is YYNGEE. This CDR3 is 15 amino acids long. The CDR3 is CASSVEPAGTGELFF. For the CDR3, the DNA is TGTGCCAGCAGCGTAGAGCCGGCGGGCACCGGGGAGCTGTTTTTT.

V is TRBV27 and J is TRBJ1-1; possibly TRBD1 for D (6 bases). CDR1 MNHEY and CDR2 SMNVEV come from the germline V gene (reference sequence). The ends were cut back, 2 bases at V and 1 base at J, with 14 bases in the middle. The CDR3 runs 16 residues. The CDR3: CASSLATGSGNTEAFF. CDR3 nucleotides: TGTGCCAGCAGTTTAGCCACAGGGTCCGGGAACACTGAAGCTTTCTTT.

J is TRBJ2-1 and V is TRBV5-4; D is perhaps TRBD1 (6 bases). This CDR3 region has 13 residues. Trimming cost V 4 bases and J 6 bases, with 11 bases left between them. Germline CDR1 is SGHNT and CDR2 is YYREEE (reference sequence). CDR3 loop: CASSPPDSNEQFF. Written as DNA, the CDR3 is TGTGCCAGCAGCCCCCCGGACAGCAATGAGCAGTTCTTC.

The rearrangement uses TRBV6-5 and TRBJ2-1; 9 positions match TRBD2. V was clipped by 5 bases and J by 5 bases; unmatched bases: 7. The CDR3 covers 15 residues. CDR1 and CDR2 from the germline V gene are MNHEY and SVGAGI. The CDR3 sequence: CASSTPGLAHNEQFF. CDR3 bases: TGTGCCAGCAGTACTCCGGGACTAGCACACAATGAGCAGTTCTTC.

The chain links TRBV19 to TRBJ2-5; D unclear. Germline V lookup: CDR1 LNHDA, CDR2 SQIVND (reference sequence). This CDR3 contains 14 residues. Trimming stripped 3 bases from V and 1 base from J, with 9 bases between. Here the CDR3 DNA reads TGTGCCAGTAGTATTAGTACGAGCCAAGAGACCCAGTACTTC. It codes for CASSISTSQETQYF.

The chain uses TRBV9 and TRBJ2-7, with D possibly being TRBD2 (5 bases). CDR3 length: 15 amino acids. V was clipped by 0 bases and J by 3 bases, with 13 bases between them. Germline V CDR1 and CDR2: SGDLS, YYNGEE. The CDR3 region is CASSVDMDGIYEQYF. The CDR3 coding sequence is TGTGCCAGCAGCGTAGATATGGACGGGATCTACGAGCAGTACTTC.

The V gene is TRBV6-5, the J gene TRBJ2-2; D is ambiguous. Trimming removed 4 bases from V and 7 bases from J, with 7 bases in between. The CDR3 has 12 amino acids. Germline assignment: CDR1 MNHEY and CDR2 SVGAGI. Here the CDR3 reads CASSLSSGELFF. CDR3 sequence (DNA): TGTGCCAGCAGTTTAAGCAGCGGGGAGCTGTTTTTT.

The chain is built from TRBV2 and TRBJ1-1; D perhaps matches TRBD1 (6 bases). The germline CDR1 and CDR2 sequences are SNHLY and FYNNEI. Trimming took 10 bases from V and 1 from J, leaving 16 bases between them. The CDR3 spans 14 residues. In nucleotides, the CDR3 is TGTGCCACCCGTTTGGGGGCATCGAACACTGAAGCTTTCTTT. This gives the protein CATRLGASNTEAFF.

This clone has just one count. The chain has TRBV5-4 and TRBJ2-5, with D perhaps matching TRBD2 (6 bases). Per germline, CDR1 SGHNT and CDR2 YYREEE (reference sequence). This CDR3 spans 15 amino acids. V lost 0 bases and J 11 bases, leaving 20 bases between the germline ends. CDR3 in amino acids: CASSLGRGAAREQYF. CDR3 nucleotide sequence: TGTGCCAGCAGCTTGGGTCGGGGCGCTGCCCGGGAGCAGTACTTC.

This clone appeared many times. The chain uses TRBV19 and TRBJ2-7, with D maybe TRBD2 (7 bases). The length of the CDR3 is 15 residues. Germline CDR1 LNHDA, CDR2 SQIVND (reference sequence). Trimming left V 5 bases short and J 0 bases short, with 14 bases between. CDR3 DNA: TGTGCCAGTAGTCGAGGGGGGGACTTCTCCTACGAGCAGTACTTC. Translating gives CASSRGGDFSYEQYF.